This entry concerns a single T cell receptor (beta chain). This record comes from a study of PD-L1 blockade in urothelial cancer. This CDR3 region has 14 residues. Trimming shortened V by 5 bases and J by 6 bases, and 14 bases separated the two germline ends. Per the germline V gene, CDR1 is MDHEN and CDR2 is SYDVKM. As to time point: pretreatment peripheral blood. Assay used: immunoSEQ multiplex PCR; TCRdb lists only in-frame clones, some missing. This table has 85,000 to 90,000 clones, under 90% appearing once. This sequence was found in a man aged 60-69 years with urothelial cancer. This chain links TRBV28 with TRBJ2-4, with D tentatively TRBD2 (6 bases). The sample consisted of PBMCs, taken around atezolizumab (anti-PD-L1) treatment. CDR3 protein: CASSPSVGGNIQYF. DNA of the CDR3: TGTGCCAGCAGTCCCTCGGTGGGGGGAAACATTCAGTACTTC. Drawing the rest from reference TRBV28 and TRBJ2-4, the complete variable domain is DVKVTQSSRYLVKRTGEKVFLECVQDMDHENMFWYRQDPGLGLRLIYFSYDVKMKEKGDIPEGYSVSREKKERFSLILESASTNQTSMYLCASSPSVGGNIQYFGAGTRLSVL.